Listed below are T cell receptor beta chains from one sample, sequenced in a study of T cells in narcolepsy. The table came from immunoSEQ multiplex PCR; TCRdb's copy has only in-frame clones and leaves some out. The sample has some 30,000 clones, more than 75% seen once. Material: CD45RA- memory CD4+ T cells from PBMCs. The receptor set was obtained from a human donor with narcolepsy. Both conserved end residues are part of each CDR3. The D gene is left open where the match is weak. Clone size is shown for a subset of rows, as once, few, many or a class of expanded clone.

>.|TRBJ1-2|TRBV9|.
TGTGCCAGCAGCGTAGAGGCCAGCTACTATGGCTACACCTTC
CASSVEASYYGYTF
>TRBD1|TRBJ2-1|TRBV19|.
TGTGCCAGTAGTATTAGTACAGGGGGCTATTACAATGAGCAGTTCTTC
CASSISTGGYYNEQFF
>TRBD1|TRBJ2-2|TRBV6-1|.
TGTGCCAGCAGTTCGACAGGGAGCACCGGGGAGCTGTTTTTT
CASSSTGSTGELFF
>.|TRBJ1-1|TRBV19|.
TGTGCCACCACCCTTCCACGGAGGCAGGGCACAATGGTCACTGAAGCTTTCTTT
CATTLPRRQGTMVTEAFF
>.|TRBJ1-2|TRBV7-9|.
TGTGCCAGCAGCTTAGCGGTGGCTAACTATGGCTACACCTTC
CASSLAVANYGYTF
>.|TRBJ2-2|TRBV10-3|.
TGTGCCATCAGTATCGGGGTCCCAGACCCGACCGGGGAGCTGTTTTTT
CAISIGVPDPTGELFF
>.|TRBJ2-2|TRBV5-1|.
TGCGCCAGCAGCTTCTCCCGGAACACCGGGGAGCTGTTTTTT
CASSFSRNTGELFF
>.|TRBJ2-5|TRBV19|.
TGTGCCAGTAGTCGGCAGAAACACTTCCAAGAGACCCAGTACTTC
CASSRQKHFQETQYF
>.|TRBJ2-1|TRBV2|.
TGTGCCAGCAGGAGTCAACGGACGTTGTTATACAATGAGCAGTTCTTC
CASRSQRTLLYNEQFF
>.|TRBJ1-5|TRBV18|.
TGTGCCAGCTCAAAGGGGGACAATCAGCCCCAGCATTTT
CASSKGDNQPQHF
>.|TRBJ2-5|TRBV5-1|.
TGCGCCAGCAGCTTGCAACCGGGACCCCAAGAGACCCAGTACTTC
CASSLQPGPQETQYF
>TRBD1|TRBJ1-1|TRBV5-1|.
TGCGCCAGCAGGCTGACAGGGCCAGCTTTCTTT
CASRLTGPAFF
>.|TRBJ1-1|TRBV19|.
TGTGCCAGTAGTAGAGCGGCATCTATGAACACTGAAGCTTTCTTT
CASSRAASMNTEAFF
>TRBD1|TRBJ1-4|TRBV5-4|.
TGTGCCAGCAGCTTGGTCACAGGGGAGGATGAAAAACTGTTTTTT
CASSLVTGEDEKLFF
>TRBD1|TRBJ1-2|TRBV10-3|.
TGTGCCATCACGTGGGACAGGGGGCAGGATGGCTACACCTTC
CAITWDRGQDGYTF
>TRBD1|TRBJ2-5|TRBV28|.
TGTGCCAGCAGTTTAGGGTCGACAGGGGGCTTGGAGACCCAGTACTTC
CASSLGSTGGLETQYF
>.|TRBJ2-5|TRBV19|.
TGTGCCAGTAGTATAGGAGACGGTTCGGAGACCCAGTACTTC
CASSIGDGSETQYF
>.|TRBJ1-1|TRBV4-1|.
TGCGCCAGCAGCCAATTTGGCAAGAACACTGAAGCTTTCTTT
CASSQFGKNTEAFF
>TRBD1|TRBJ1-2|TRBV27|.
TGTGCCAGCAGTTTTATGGGGACAGGGTATAGGTCCTACTATGGCTACACCTTC
CASSFMGTGYRSYYGYTF
>TRBD1|TRBJ2-5|TRBV11-2|.
TGTGCCAGCAGCTTAGCCCCGACAGGGAGCCAGTACTTC
CASSLAPTGSQYF
>.|TRBJ1-1|TRBV6-5|few
TGTGCCAGCAGTTACCGTAACACTGAAGCTTTCTTT
CASSYRNTEAFF
>.|TRBJ1-1|TRBV5-1|.
TGCGCCAGCAGCTTGGACATTAACATGAACACTGAAGCTTTCTTT
CASSLDINMNTEAFF
>.|TRBJ1-2|TRBV19|.
TGTGCCAGTAGTGGCCTCGGACTGGGAGGTGGCTACACCTTC
CASSGLGLGGGYTF
>TRBD2|TRBJ2-5|TRBV5-4|.
TGTGCCAGCAGCCAAGGACTAGCGGGGGGATTGGGGACCCAGTACTTC
CASSQGLAGGLGTQYF
>.|TRBJ1-5|TRBV5-6|.
TGTGCCAGCAACACCATGGACCTCAATCAGCCCCAGCATTTT
CASNTMDLNQPQHF
>TRBD2|TRBJ2-1|TRBV5-1|.
TGCGCCAGCAGCTTCTCCGGGACTAGCGTAAACAATGAGCAGTTCTTC
CASSFSGTSVNNEQFF
>.|TRBJ1-4|TRBV19|.
TGTGCCAGTAGTATAAGGGAGGGACGAAGAGAGTCGACTAATGAAAAACTGTTTTTT
CASSIREGRRESTNEKLFF
>.|TRBJ1-1|TRBV5-6|.
TGTGCCAGCAGCATTACAGGGTATGGCACTGAAGCTTTCTTT
CASSITGYGTEAFF
>TRBD2|TRBJ2-5|TRBV10-3|.
TGTGCCATCAGTGAGTCTACGGCGGGGGGGCCCGAGACCCAGTACTTC
CAISESTAGGPETQYF
>TRBD1|TRBJ1-1|TRBV6-5|.
TGTGCCAGCAGTACTACAGGGGGCTGGAACACTGAAGCTTTCTTT
CASSTTGGWNTEAFF
>TRBD1|TRBJ2-1|TRBV5-1|.
TGCGCCAGCAGCGTCGGGACAGGGGTCCATGAGCAGTTCTTC
CASSVGTGVHEQFF
>.|TRBJ2-2|TRBV5-8|.
TGTGCCAGCAGAGGAAGAGCAAGCGACACCGGGGAGCTGTTTTTT
CASRGRASDTGELFF
>.|TRBJ1-2|TRBV19|.
TGTGCCACTAGAGGACCGGATGGCTACACCTTC
CATRGPDGYTF
>TRBD1|TRBJ1-6|TRBV4-1|.
TGCGCCAGCAGCACCCGACAGGGGGCCCTAGGGTCACCCCTCCACTTT
CASSTRQGALGSPLHF
>TRBD2|TRBJ2-2|TRBV4-1|.
TGCGCCAGCAGCCAAGGGTTAGCGGGGGAAGGTACCGGGGAGCTGTTTTTT
CASSQGLAGEGTGELFF
>TRBD1|TRBJ1-2|TRBV7-6|few
TGTGCCAGCAGCCGGGACAGGGAGGTCTACACCTTC
CASSRDREVYTF
>TRBD1|TRBJ2-3|TRBV7-9|few
TGTGCCAGCAGCCCCGGGACAGGGAGGGCAGATACGCAGTATTTT
CASSPGTGRADTQYF
>.|TRBJ2-5|TRBV5-1|.
TGCGCCAGCAGCTCGACATTCCCCGGTGTCGAGACCCAGTACTTC
CASSSTFPGVETQYF
>TRBD2|TRBJ2-7|TRBV6-6|once
TGTGCCAGCAAGCTAGCGGGGACCTACGAGCAGTACTTC
CASKLAGTYEQYF
>.|TRBJ1-2|TRBV6-5|few
TGTGCCAGCAGACCCTCGGGGTATGGCTACACCTTC
CASRPSGYGYTF
>.|TRBJ2-5|TRBV6-1|.
TGTGCCAGCAGTGGGGTGGGATCAGGCCATGGGGAGACCCAGTACTTC
CASSGVGSGHGETQYF
>TRBD1|TRBJ1-4|TRBV7-2|.
TGTGCCAGCAGCTTGGGACAGGGGGAAACAAAAAGTGGTGAAAAACTGTTTTTT
CASSLGQGETKSGEKLFF
>TRBD1|TRBJ1-5|TRBV6-5|.
TGTGCCAGCAGTCTCGACAGGGACAATCAGCCCCAGCATTTT
CASSLDRDNQPQHF
>.|TRBJ1-1|TRBV20-1|few
TGCAGTGCTCAGGGGAACACTGAAGCTTTCTTT
CSAQGNTEAFF
>TRBD1|TRBJ2-5|TRBV5-1|.
TGCGCCAGCAGCTTGGTGGGACAGTGGAGGGAGACCCAGTACTTC
CASSLVGQWRETQYF
>TRBD2|TRBJ2-5|TRBV5-1|.
TGCGCCAGCAGCCGAGCGGGGGGGCGTGAGACCCAGTACTTC
CASSRAGGRETQYF